The 4 T cell receptor beta chains presented below share a single source sample, sequenced in a study of metastatic and nonmetastatic thyroid tumors. TCRdb re-clonotyped the PCR reads through MiXCR. The table records 20,000 to 30,000 clones, under 15% of them present only once. Not a single patient had been given any form of treatment at any point before undergoing thyroid surgery. The sample comprised blood. The receptors derive from a female donor with papillary thyroid cancer or a benign thyroid nodule (not recorded which). Some clones in this sample may be carry-over from other donors' samples.

This clone occurred once. The chain uses TRBV7-2 and TRBJ1-5, with D uncertain. With 1 base removed from V and 7 bases from J, the gap between germline ends came to 14 bases. Germline V lookup: CDR1 SGHTA, CDR2 FQGNSA. The length of the CDR3 is 15 residues. The chain's CDR3 is CASSLGYSVGQPQHF. CDR3 DNA sequence: TGTGCCAGCAGCTTAGGGTACAGTGTTGGGCAGCCCCAGCATTTT.

This clone was counted at least ten times. V usage is TRBV18 and J usage is TRBJ2-1, with D perhaps TRBD2 (7 bases). CDR1 and CDR2 (germline): KGHSH, LQKENI. V lost 6 bases and J lost 8, with 20 bases in between. The CDR3 is 15 amino acids. CDR3 loop: CASSPTGGRVYEQFF. CDR3 bases: TGTGCCAGCTCCCCCACGGGGGGCAGGGTCTATGAGCAGTTCTTC.

This clone was seen a handful of times. Sequence at one end of the junction differs from germline and may be a read error. This chain joins TRBV6-5 and TRBJ1-5, with D tentatively TRBD1 (5 bases). CDR3 length: 16 amino acids. Germline V gene sequence: CDR1 MNHEY, CDR2 SVGAGI. The CDR3, as DNA: TGTGCCAGCATTTACTTGGGGGTGCCACGGAATCAGCCCCAGCATTTT. This translates into CASIYLGVPRNQPQHF.

In its sample, this clone is medium-sized. The chain employs TRBV6-1 and TRBJ1-1; no reliable D call. This CDR3 comprises 12 residues. Deletions cut 5 bases from V and 1 base from J, with 5 bases between. Germline CDR1 and CDR2: MNHNS and SASEGT. This chain's CDR3 is CASSFPNTEAFF. CDR3 sequence (DNA): TGTGCCAGCAGTTTCCCGAACACTGAAGCTTTCTTT.